This T cell receptor beta chain was identified in a study of blood T cell repertoires in COVID-19. Study details: T cells, B-cell-depleted T cells, or PBMCs provided the cDNA or gDNA that served as material.

The CDR3 is made up of 16 amino acids. Losses at the gene ends were 5 bases for V and 5 bases for J; bases not matched to a gene: 15. CDR1 is SGHRS and CDR2 is YFSETQ in the germline V gene. Per the authors' pipeline: Amplification of reference gene primers was used by the study to estimate nucleated cell counts. Some clones are missing from TCRdb's copy, which holds only in-frame ones; the method was immunoSEQ multiplex PCR. V and J calls and clone size are given by that table; D and trimming were obtained from the DNA. The sample holds 20,000 to 25,000 clones, 73% seen once. The chain links TRBV5-1 to TRBJ2-7, with 8 bases aligning to TRBD1. This receptor was taken from a human donor in a cohort sampled during active or convalescent COVID-19. The sequenced material came from peripheral blood. The CDR3 spells CASSYYPGQGADEQYV. The CDR3 nucleotides are TGCGCCAGCAGTTACTACCCAGGACAGGGTGCGGACGAGCAGTACGTC.